This note documents a single T cell receptor (beta chain) sequence. Its target is not known. The data are from a study of cytomegalovirus exposure and HLA in healthy donors. With V trimmed by 0 bases and J by 6 bases, 5 bases remained unmatched. Germline loops: CDR1 LGHNA, CDR2 YSLEER. The CDR3 has 15 residues. Notes on the study in general: Later work associated around 18,000 TCR beta sequences with HLA alleles at 0.05 false discovery rate.

Amplification used 60 Vbeta primers and 13 Jbeta primers. The table came from immunoSEQ multiplex PCR; TCRdb's copy has only in-frame clones and leaves some out. The table lists 100,000 or so clones, about 15% of them singletons, with about 0.79% in the top ten. This clonotype was obtained from a female donor in good health and CMV-seronegative. The sequenced sample was PBMCs. The rearrangement joins TRBV4-3 to TRBJ1-2; 9 positions match TRBD1. DNA for the CDR3: TGCGCCAGCAGCCAAGACGGGGGGACAGGGAATGGCTACACCTTC. The encoded protein is CASSQDGGTGNGYTF.